This T cell receptor (beta chain) is from a study of blood T cell repertoires in COVID-19. Study-wide background: Acute and convalescent COVID-19 specimens originated in the United States, Italy and Spain. The analysed material was cDNA or gDNA that came from T cells, B-cell-depleted T cells, or PBMCs.

The germline V gene encodes CDR1 MRHNA and CDR2 SNTAGT. This CDR3 has 16 residues. J lost 5 bases, V lost 4 bases, and 7 bases had no gene match. In the source study's methods: By means of reference gene primer amplification, nucleated cell counts were estimated. This table comes from immunoSEQ multiplex PCR, and its TCRdb copy is limited to in-frame clones, with some not included. V, J and clone size were drawn from that table, and D and trimming were deduced from the DNA. The sample carries approximately 75,000 clones, around 90% recorded once. The chain links TRBV6-4 to TRBJ2-2, with TRBD1 identical over 10 bases. The clonotype was recovered from a human donor in a cohort sampled during active COVID-19. Sequenced sample: peripheral blood. CDR3 in amino acids: CASSGRDRGSTGELFF. DNA of the CDR3: TGTGCCAGCAGTGGCAGGGACAGGGGTTCAACCGGGGAGCTGTTTTTT.